This is a list of T cell receptor beta chains from one sample in a study of blood T cell repertoires in COVID-19. Here immunoSEQ multiplex PCR was the method, and the copy in TCRdb shows in-frame clones only, minus some. The sample has around 86,000 clones, less than 85% seen once; the top ten hold about two fifths. Sequencing was carried out using peripheral blood. These receptors all come from a man older than 75 with acute or convalescent COVID-19. CDR3s include the opening cysteine and the closing phenylalanine or tryptophan. The D gene is left open where the match is weak. Rows may omit the clone size; those that give it use once, few, many or a size class.

NA	TRBV27	TRBJ2-1	TRBD2	CASSFLGGVSNEQFF	TGTGCCAGCAGTTTTTTGGGAGGGGTTTCGAATGAGCAGTTCTTC
once	TRBV24-1	TRBJ2-2	NA	CATSDLGTGGTSGNTGELFF	TGTGCCACCAGTGATTTAGGGACAGGGGGGACTAGCGGTAACACCGGGGAGCTGTTTTTT
NA	TRBV29-1	TRBJ2-7	TRBD1	CSIGTGFYEQYF	TGCAGCATCGGGACAGGATTCTACGAGCAGTACTTC
once	TRBV11-3	TRBJ1-1	TRBD1	CASSPGTGSRTEAFF	TGTGCCAGCAGCCCAGGGACAGGGTCGCGGACTGAAGCTTTCTTT
few	TRBV5-6	TRBJ2-7	NA	CASSGYRRYEQYF	TGTGCCAGCAGCGGGTACAGACGCTACGAGCAGTACTTC
NA	TRBV6-5	TRBJ2-7	NA	CASSSQPRAYEQYF	TGTGCCAGCAGTAGTCAGCCTCGGGCCTACGAGCAGTACTTC
NA	TRBV5-6	TRBJ2-7	NA	CASSLTGRSAITYEQYF	TGTGCCAGCAGCTTGACAGGCCGATCGGCTATAACCTACGAGCAGTACTTC
NA	TRBV28	TRBJ2-7	TRBD2	CASSETSDATYEQYF	TGTGCCAGCAGCGAGACTAGCGACGCTACCTACGAGCAGTACTTC
NA	TRBV10-3	TRBJ2-7	TRBD2	CAISGGRGSNEQYF	TGTGCCATCAGCGGAGGGAGGGGTTCCAACGAGCAGTACTTC
NA	TRBV5-1	TRBJ1-2	TRBD1	CASSAGQNYGYTF	TGCGCCAGCAGCGCGGGACAGAACTATGGCTACACCTTC
NA	TRBV6-5	TRBJ1-4	TRBD1	CASSPDRVANEKLFF	TGTGCCAGCAGTCCTGACAGGGTAGCTAATGAAAAACTGTTTTTT
once	TRBV9	TRBJ2-3	TRBD1	CASSVVGQGVPDTQYF	TGTGCCAGCAGCGTAGTGGGACAGGGAGTGCCAGATACGCAGTATTTT
NA	TRBV4-1	TRBJ2-7	TRBD1	CASSHTTGGFTYEQYF	TGCGCCAGCAGCCATACGACAGGGGGCTTCACCTACGAGCAGTACTTC
NA	TRBV5-1	TRBJ2-3	TRBD2	CASSLPSGGTDTQYF	TGCGCCAGCAGCTTACCCAGCGGGGGCACAGATACGCAGTATTTT
NA	TRBV18	TRBJ2-7	NA	CASSLYQQETYEQYF	TGTGCCAGCTCACTTTATCAACAGGAGACATACGAGCAGTACTTC
NA	TRBV3-1/TRBV3-2	TRBJ2-2	NA	CASSQGLANTGELFF	TGTGCCAGCAGCCAAGGACTGGCAAACACCGGGGAGCTGTTTTTT
few	TRBV2	TRBJ2-1	TRBD2	CASSADRLAGGSGNEQFF	TGTGCCAGCAGTGCCGATCGACTAGCGGGAGGATCGGGGAATGAGCAGTTCTTC